Below are 13 T cell receptor beta chains sequenced from a single sample in a study of cytomegalovirus exposure and HLA in healthy donors. The primer mix had 60 Vbeta and 13 Jbeta primers. Assay: immunoSEQ multiplex PCR; the TCRdb copy retains only in-frame clones and omits some. Found here are about 160,000 clones, around nine tenths of them singletons; the top ten hold approximately 2%. The sequenced material came from PBMCs. The receptors stem from a young woman in good health and CMV-seronegative.

This rearrangement joins TRBV5-1 to TRBJ1-1; D uncertain. This CDR3 has 16 amino acids. Germline assignment: CDR1 SGHRS and CDR2 YFSETQ. V was cut by 0 bases and J by 3 bases, with 15 bases left in between. The CDR3: CASSLVLSLPHTEAFF. CDR3 DNA: TGCGCCAGCAGCTTGGTTTTGAGTTTGCCCCACACTGAAGCTTTCTTT.

This chain joins TRBV2 and TRBJ2-5, with TRBD2 matching 10 bases. This CDR3 is built from 14 residues. With V trimmed by 6 bases and J by 3 bases, 4 bases remained unmatched. The germline CDR1 and CDR2 sequences are SNHLY and FYNNEI. The chain's CDR3 is CASSRSGREETQYF. The CDR3 DNA sequence: TGTGCCAGCAGCAGAAGCGGGAGGGAAGAGACCCAGTACTTC.

This chain uses TRBV18 with TRBJ2-5; 12 positions agree with TRBD1. This CDR3 spans 15 amino acids. The V and J ends lost 3 bases and 5 bases, in that order; junction bases with no gene match: 4. Germline CDR1 KGHSH, CDR2 LQKENI. The CDR3 bases are TGTGCCAGCTCACCCGGGACAGGGGGCGAGGAGACCCAGTACTTC. Amino acids: CASSPGTGGEETQYF.

The genes are TRBV11-2 and TRBJ1-4; D is possibly TRBD1 (5 bases). The CDR3 has 13 residues. Trimming pared 4 bases from V and 6 bases from J, leaving 9 bases between. Looked up from germline, CDR1 is SGHAT and CDR2 is FQNNGV. This chain's CDR3 is CASSSGGYEKLFF. For the CDR3, the DNA is TGTGCCAGCAGCTCGGGGGGTTATGAAAAACTGTTTTTT.

The J gene is TRBJ1-5, the V gene TRBV7-2; D gene uncertain. CDR1 is SGHTA, CDR2 FQGNSA, per germline. Trimming stripped 5 bases from V and 0 bases from J, with 14 bases between. The CDR3 contains 16 residues. CDR3 sequence: CASSPRVIYSNQPQHF. The CDR3, as DNA: TGTGCCAGCAGCCCCCGGGTTATCTATAGCAATCAGCCCCAGCATTTT.

This chain links TRBV28 with TRBJ2-1; no clear D. Germline loops: CDR1 MDHEN, CDR2 SYDVKM. The V gene lost 5 bases and the J gene lost 10 bases, with 12 bases spanning the gap. CDR3 length: 12 amino acids. The CDR3: CASSLDSVEQFF. The CDR3 nucleotides read TGTGCCAGCAGTCTCGATTCGGTGGAGCAGTTCTTC. The full variable domain, completed using reference TRBV28 and TRBJ2-1, is DVKVTQSSRYLVKRTGEKVFLECVQDMDHENMFWYRQDPGLGLRLIYFSYDVKMKEKGDIPEGYSVSREKKERFSLILESASTNQTSMYLCASSLDSVEQFFGPGTRLTVL.

The chain has TRBV7-9 and TRBJ2-7, with TRBD2 identical over 8 bases. Per the germline V gene, CDR1 is SEHNR and CDR2 is FQNEAQ (reference sequence). The CDR3 length is 14 residues. The J segment lost 7 bases and the V segment lost 2 bases, leaving 7 bases of the junction unmatched. The CDR3 region has the DNA TGTGCCAGCAGCTTATACAGCGGGGGAGAGGAGCAGTACTTC. Encoded protein: CASSLYSGGEEQYF.

This chain joins TRBV9 and TRBJ1-3; 8 bases agree with TRBD1. V was pared by 0 bases and J by 8 bases, with 10 bases of the junction left unmatched. CDR3 size: 16 residues. CDR1 is SGDLS, CDR2 YYNGEE, per germline. The CDR3 loop is CASSVGPGGPRDTIYF. The DNA for the CDR3 is TGTGCCAGCAGCGTAGGACCAGGGGGCCCCCGGGACACCATATATTTT.

The chain is built from TRBV18 and TRBJ1-5, with D unclear. CDR1 is KGHSH, CDR2 LQKENI, per germline. The CDR3 has 16 residues. With 3 bases removed from V and 6 bases from J, the gap between germline ends came to 18 bases. For the CDR3, the DNA is TGTGCCAGCTCACCCGAAGTTGCGAGGGCAAGTCAGCCCCAGCATTTT. Encoded protein: CASSPEVARASQPQHF.

CDR3 bases: TGTGCCAGTAGCCAGACAGGGGCTCACTCTGGAAACACCATATATTTT. Its protein product is CASSQTGAHSGNTIYF. The chain carries TRBV19 and TRBJ1-3; 8 nucleotides line up with TRBD1. Per germline, CDR1 LNHDA and CDR2 SQIVND (reference sequence). The CDR3 is 16 amino acids. V was pared by 6 bases and J by 0 bases, with 7 bases of the junction left unmatched.

The CDR3 DNA follows: TGTGCCAGCAGTGAGAGGACAGGGTCTATCTACGAGCAGTACTTC. Its protein product is CASSERTGSIYEQYF. V usage is TRBV2 and J usage is TRBJ2-7, with 8 positions matching TRBD1. This CDR3 has 15 residues. V lost 3 bases, J lost 3 bases, and 7 bases stayed unmatched. From germline, CDR1 is SNHLY and CDR2 FYNNEI. Combining the CDR3 with reference TRBV2 and TRBJ2-7 gives the whole variable domain EPEVTQTPSHQVTQMGQEVILRCVPISNHLYFYWYRQILGQKVEFLVSFYNNEISEKSEIFDDQFSVERPDGSNFTLKIRSTKLEDSAMYFCASSERTGSIYEQYFGPGTRLTVT.

The sample holds a few counts of this clone. The J gene is TRBJ1-5, the V gene TRBV6-5, with 10 nucleotides matching TRBD1. Trimming took 6 bases from V and 6 from J; bases not matched to a gene: 5. The CDR3 has 14 residues. The germline gives CDR1 MNHEY, CDR2 SVGAGI. The CDR3 loop reads CASSATGGSQPQHF. The CDR3 DNA is TGTGCCAGCAGCGCGACAGGGGGCAGTCAGCCCCAGCATTTT.

The chain carries TRBV12-5 and TRBJ2-4; D perhaps matches TRBD1 (6 bases). This CDR3 is 15 amino acids long. Germline V CDR1 and CDR2: LGHNT, FRNRAP. V was pared by 0 bases and J by 3 bases, with 9 bases between. This chain's CDR3 is CASGLVLRGKNIQYF. CDR3 in DNA: TGTGCTAGTGGTTTGGTACTCAGGGGCAAAAACATTCAGTACTTC.